This T cell receptor (beta chain) was recorded in a study of shared clonotypes between healthy human individuals. Study summary: CD4 naive and memory got three plates each, CD8 naive two, CD8 memory one. Overall study results and limits: Across a handful of donors, naive CD4 shared 5% to 6.5%, naive CD8 under 4%, memory CD4 2% to 2.5%, memory CD8 0.4% to 0.5%.

CD45RO-negative, CCR7-positively selected cells formed the naive CD8 fraction, excluding terminally differentiated effector memory CD45RA+ cells. The data were produced by immunoSEQ multiplex PCR, yet TCRdb's version contains in-frame clones alone and is incomplete. The profile covers millions of clones, with about 95% appearing a single time and about 1.1% taken by the ten largest. About this clone itself: Its antigen is as yet unknown.

This TCR was recovered from a man between 18 and 35 years old in good health. The sequencing input was naive CD8+ T cells sorted from blood.

CDR3 loop: CASSLGTSGDEQYF. As DNA, the CDR3 is TGTGCCAGCAGCTTAGGGACTAGCGGGGACGAGCAGTACTTC. The chain is built from TRBV7-2 and TRBJ2-7; 12 nucleotides line up with TRBD2. CDR3 length: 14 amino acids. The V gene end was trimmed by 1 base and the J gene end by 5 bases; junction bases not matched to a gene: 0. CDR1 is SGHTA, CDR2 FQGNSA, per germline.